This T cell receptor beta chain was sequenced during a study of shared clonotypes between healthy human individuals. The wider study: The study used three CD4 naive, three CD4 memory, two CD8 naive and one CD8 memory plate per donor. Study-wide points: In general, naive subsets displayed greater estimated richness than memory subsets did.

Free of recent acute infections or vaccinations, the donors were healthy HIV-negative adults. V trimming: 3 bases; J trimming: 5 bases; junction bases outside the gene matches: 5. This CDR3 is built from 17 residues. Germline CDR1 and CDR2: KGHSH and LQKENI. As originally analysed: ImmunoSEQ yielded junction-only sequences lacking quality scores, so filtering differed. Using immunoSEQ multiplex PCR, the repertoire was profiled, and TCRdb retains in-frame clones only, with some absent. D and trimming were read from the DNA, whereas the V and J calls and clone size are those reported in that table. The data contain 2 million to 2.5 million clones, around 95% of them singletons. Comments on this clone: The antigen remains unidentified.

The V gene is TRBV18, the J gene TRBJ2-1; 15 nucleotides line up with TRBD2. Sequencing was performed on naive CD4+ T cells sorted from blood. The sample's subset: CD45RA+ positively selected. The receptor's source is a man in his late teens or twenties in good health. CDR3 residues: CASSPDGTSGRNNEQFF. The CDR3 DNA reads TGTGCCAGCTCACCTGACGGGACTAGCGGGAGGAACAATGAGCAGTTCTTC.